Listed here are 22 T cell receptor beta chains from one sample, sequenced in a study of blood T cells in healthy people across ages. The authors ran a second PCR of 7 to 11 cycles using a sample-barcoded 5' primer and a J-beta primer mix. Each CDR3 protein gets one entry after TCRdb re-called the 5' RACE reads with MiXCR. The profile shows some 750,000 distinct CDR3 sequences, approximately 21% of them singletons. The material sequenced was blood. Receptors were obtained from a man aged 65 to 79 in good health.

This clonotype has only a few counts. This sequence joins TRBV24-1 and TRBJ2-1; no clear D gene. TRBJ2-5 explains the end of the DNA better; the J call may be wrong. Germline CDR1 and CDR2: KGHDR and SFDVKD. The length of the CDR3 is 14 residues. The CDR3 DNA follows: TGTGCCACCAGTGACGCTCGATATACGCAGACCCAGTACTTC. This encodes CATSDARYTQTQYF.

The chain combines TRBV5-8 with TRBJ1-4; D unclear. Germline V gene data show CDR1 as SGHTS and CDR2 as YDEGEE. The CDR3 covers 15 residues. Trimming left V 10 bases short and J 0 bases short, with 16 bases between. This chain's CDR3 is CAGSTERSTNEKLFF. CDR3 nucleotide sequence: TGTGCCGGGTCAACAGAGCGTTCAACTAATGAAAAACTGTTTTTT.

The chain has TRBV7-2 and TRBJ1-4; D is possibly TRBD1 (5 bases). The ends were cut back, 5 bases at V and 8 bases at J, with 18 bases in the middle. Germline CDR1 and CDR2: SGHTA and FQGNSA. The CDR3 sequence is 15 residues long. CDR3 sequence: CASSPTRGVREKLFF. The CDR3 DNA reads as TGTGCCAGCAGCCCGACGAGAGGGGTTAGGGAAAAACTGTTTTTT.

This chain joins TRBV29-1 and TRBJ2-5; TRBD2 aligns across 13 bases. V gave up 3 bases and J gave up 0 bases; unmatched junction bases: 10. CDR3 length: 18 amino acids. Germline V lookup: CDR1 SQVTM, CDR2 ANQGSEA. Here the CDR3 DNA reads TGCAGCGTTGAGCCCGGACTAGCGGGGGTGGAGAACCAAGAGACCCAGTACTTC. Amino acids: CSVEPGLAGVENQETQYF.

The V call is TRBV5-1, the J call TRBJ2-2, with 7 nucleotides matching TRBD1. The V and J ends lost 4 bases and 7 bases, in that order; junction bases with no gene match: 7. The CDR3 totals 14 residues. Germline loops: CDR1 SGHRS, CDR2 YFSETQ. For the CDR3, the DNA is TGCGCCAGCAGCCGAGACCGACAGGGCGGGGAGCTGTTTTTT. Translation gives CASSRDRQGGELFF.

Only a few counts were recorded for this clonotype. The chain links TRBV7-9 to TRBJ2-5; 14 positions agree with TRBD2. The CDR3 runs 17 residues. Per the germline V gene, CDR1 is SEHNR and CDR2 is FQNEAQ (reference sequence). Trimming removed 5 bases from V and 2 bases from J; junction bases left unmatched: 7. CDR3 bases: TGTGCCAGCAGCACGGGACTAGCGGGGGTGCTTCAAGAGACCCAGTACTTC. This translates into CASSTGLAGVLQETQYF.

This chain connects TRBV27 to TRBJ2-3; 7 nucleotides align to TRBD2. CDR1 and CDR2 from the germline V gene are MNHEY and SMNVEV (reference sequence). The CDR3 extends over 16 amino acids. V lost 3 bases and J lost 6; bases outside the gene matches: 12. The CDR3 nucleotides are TGTGCCAGCAGTTTTAACGGGGGGTACCTTAGGGATACGCAGTATTTT. This translates into CASSFNGGYLRDTQYF.

This clonotype came up a few times. The junction does not match germline at one end; this may be a read error. The chain joins TRBV25-1 to TRBJ2-2; TRBD2 matches 15 bases. This CDR3 comprises 18 residues. Germline assignment: CDR1 MGHDK and CDR2 SYGVNS. CDR3 protein: CASPFGLAGGINIGELFF. The CDR3 nucleotides read TGTGCCAGCCCTTTCGGACTAGCGGGAGGGATTAACATCGGGGAGCTGTTTTTT.

The chain links TRBV12-3 or TRBV12-4 to TRBJ2-5, with TRBD1 identical over 9 bases. With 5 bases clipped from V and 11 bases from J, the junction kept 12 bases outside the gene matches. The CDR3 has 14 amino acids. CDR3 DNA: TGTGCCAGCAGTAGGGACAGGGAATTCGACAAGCAGTACTTC. Amino acid sequence: CASSRDREFDKQYF.

The chain has TRBV7-9 and TRBJ2-2; tentatively, D is TRBD2 (6 bases). Germline values: CDR1 SEHNR, CDR2 FQNEAQ (reference sequence). The CDR3 covers 15 residues. V was clipped by 3 bases and J by 7 bases, with 15 bases between them. The CDR3 DNA follows: TGTGCCAGCAGCTTGGGGGGATCGGCGGACGGGGAGCTGTTTTTT. Protein product: CASSLGGSADGELFF.

This clonotype has just a few counts. The chain joins TRBV20-1 to TRBJ1-4; a weak D match, TRBD1 (5 bases). The CDR3 is made up of 12 amino acids. The V gene's germline CDR1 is DFQATT and CDR2 SNEGSKA (reference sequence). The CDR3 loop is CSLGRTREKLFF. DNA for the CDR3: TGCAGCCTGGGGCGGACTCGGGAAAAACTGTTTTTT.

The rearrangement links TRBV20-1 to TRBJ2-5; D perhaps matches TRBD1 (6 bases). The DNA matches TRBJ2-1 better at its end, which makes the J call doubtful. Germline V gives CDR1 DFQATT, CDR2 SNEGSKA (reference sequence). CDR3 length equals 11 residues. The DNA of the CDR3 is TGCAGAGCAGGGGTGGTGGCTGAGCAGTTCTTC. This translates into CRAGVVAEQFF.

This clonotype was observed a few times. This chain uses TRBV20-1 with TRBJ2-1; D could derive from TRBD1 or TRBD2 (5 bases each). The last part of the DNA fits TRBJ2-5 better; the J call may be wrong. Germline CDR1 reads DFQATT; CDR2 reads SNEGSKA (reference sequence). CDR3 length: 13 amino acids. The CDR3 reads CSASMGVGETQYF. CDR3 in DNA: TGCAGTGCTAGCATGGGGGTGGGTGAGACCCAGTACTTC.

The chain combines TRBV20-1 with TRBJ1-6; D perhaps matches TRBD1 (5 bases). In germline, CDR1 is DFQATT, CDR2 SNEGSKA (reference sequence). The length of the CDR3 is 16 residues. Between the trimmed V and J ends, which lost 2 bases and 0 bases, there was a span of 11 bases. In DNA form, the CDR3 reads TGCAGTGCTAGAATTCAGGGCAGCTCCTATAATTCACCCCTCCACTTT. It encodes CSARIQGSSYNSPLHF.

This clonotype was seen more than once but under ten times. This rearrangement joins TRBV7-9 to TRBJ2-1; 9 bases fit TRBD1. V lost 6 bases, J lost 10 bases, and 13 bases stayed unmatched. The CDR3 runs to 15 residues. CDR1 SEHNR and CDR2 FQNEAQ come from the germline V gene (reference sequence). The CDR3 protein is CASRLTGDRDDEQFF. The DNA of the CDR3 is TGTGCCAGCAGGTTAACGGGGGACAGGGATGACGAGCAGTTCTTC.

V and J are TRBV24-1 and TRBJ1-2, with TRBD1 as a possible D gene (5 bases). Germline V gives CDR1 KGHDR, CDR2 SFDVKD. CDR3 size: 14 residues. Trimming took off 2 bases at V and 6 bases at J, with 12 bases between the two ends. CDR3 residues: CATSDSSRVDGYTF. The CDR3 DNA follows: TGTGCCACCAGTGATTCTTCCAGGGTGGATGGCTACACCTTC.

Note on this clonotype: Given the absence of the conserved phenylalanine or tryptophan at the CDR3 end, a read error is likely. The chain is built from TRBV20-1 and TRBJ2-1; weak D call: TRBD2 (6 bases). The J call may be mistaken, given a closer DNA end match to TRBJ2-5. CDR3 length equals 14 residues. Germline assignment: CDR1 DFQATT and CDR2 SNEGSKA (reference sequence). The CDR3 sequence: CSVELVSGGETQYI. The DNA of the CDR3 is TGCAGTGTCGAATTAGTATCCGGGGGAGAGACCCAGTACATC.

Only a few counts were recorded for this clonotype. The chain combines TRBV30 with TRBJ2-1, with a tentative D call TRBD2 (5 bases). Trimming removed 1 base from V and 9 bases from J, with 13 bases in between. CDR1 is GTSNPN and CDR2 is SVGIG in the germline V gene (reference sequence). The CDR3 runs to 13 residues. The CDR3 loop reads CAWSDEGRAEQFF. As DNA, the CDR3 is TGTGCCTGGAGTGATGAGGGTCGTGCTGAGCAGTTCTTC.

The gene calls are TRBV3-1 and TRBJ2-5; 7 positions match TRBD1. The CDR3 has 16 residues. Germline CDR1 and CDR2: LGHDT and YNNKEL (reference sequence). V shed 6 bases and J 6 bases; nucleotides not matched to a gene: 16. DNA for the CDR3: TGTGCCAGCAGTCAGACGACAGGGCTCCAGGGCAAGACCCAGTACTTC. Translated, it gives CASSQTTGLQGKTQYF.

This clonotype was counted a few times. The chain links TRBV12-3 or TRBV12-4 to TRBJ1-5; D perhaps matches TRBD1 (5 bases). Trimming stripped 3 bases from V and 3 bases from J, with 9 bases between. The CDR3 length is 14 residues. The DNA of the CDR3 is TGTGCCAGCAGTTTGGGGCTGAACAATCAGCCCCAGCATTTT. This translates into CASSLGLNNQPQHF.

The sample holds a few counts of this clonotype. This chain links TRBV5-1 with TRBJ2-1; 11 nucleotides line up with TRBD2. This CDR3 has 15 residues. The ends lost 4 bases at V and 9 bases at J; junction bases unmatched: 9. From germline, CDR1 is SGHRS and CDR2 YFSETQ. For the CDR3, the DNA is TGCGCCAGCAGCACCACTAGCGGGGGTGGTATTGAGCAGTTCTTC. It codes for CASSTTSGGGIEQFF.

This clonotype occurred a few times. V and J are TRBV29-1 and TRBJ2-3; perhaps TRBD2 as D (6 bases). Germline CDR1 and CDR2: SQVTM and ANQGSEA. The V gene lost 3 bases and the J gene lost 4 bases, with 14 bases spanning the gap. This CDR3 region has 14 residues. The CDR3 DNA follows: TGCAGCGTTGAGGGTCCGGGAGATGCAGATACGCAGTATTTT. It codes for CSVEGPGDADTQYF.